Presented here are 21 T cell receptor beta chains from one specimen sequenced in a study of OX40 agonist ivuxolimab in advanced cancers. Data came from immunoSEQ multiplex PCR; TCRdb stores just in-frame clones and leaves some out. Here the sample spans tens of thousands of clones, about nine tenths being singletons. This specimen consisted of CD4+ or CD8+ T cells sorted from blood, obtained in a trial of the OX40 agonist ivuxolimab. Receptors were obtained from an adult with an advanced solid tumor such as melanoma, head and neck, liver or kidney cancer.

Worth noting for this clone: An end of the junction differs from the germline gene, which may be a read error. The chain employs TRBV30 and TRBJ2-7, with D maybe TRBD2 (6 bases). The CDR3 runs 12 residues. Per the germline V gene, CDR1 is GTSNPN and CDR2 is SVGIG (reference sequence). In nucleotides, the CDR3 is TGTGCCGGGAGGACGGTTGTGGGGGAGCAGTACTTC. It specifies CAGRTVVGEQYF.

V gene TRBV4-2 combines with J gene TRBJ2-5; TRBD2 matches at 9 bases. Germline V CDR1 and CDR2: LGHNA, YNFKEQ. Trimming cost V 0 bases and J 4 bases; bases outside gene matches: 3. The CDR3 consists of 15 residues. The CDR3 region has the DNA TGTGCCAGCAGCCAAGAAGGCGGGAGGGTAGAGACCCAGTACTTC. Translated, it gives CASSQEGGRVETQYF.

The J gene is TRBJ2-5, the V gene TRBV10-3, with 12 bases matching TRBD2. Germline CDR1 ENHRY, CDR2 SYGVKD. Germline trimming cut 2 bases from V and 2 bases from J; bases unmatched to any gene: 6. This CDR3 has 17 amino acids. CDR3: CAISETSGRMDQETQYF. The CDR3 region has the DNA TGTGCCATCAGTGAGACTAGCGGGAGGATGGATCAAGAGACCCAGTACTTC.

The CDR3 coding sequence is TGTGCCAGCAGTGAAGATGGTTTAGGGTGGCCCTACGAGCAGTACTTC. This codes for CASSEDGLGWPYEQYF. V and J are TRBV2 and TRBJ2-5, with D unclear. The end of the DNA aligns better with TRBJ2-7, so the J call may be wrong. Per germline, CDR1 SNHLY and CDR2 FYNNEI. The CDR3 runs 16 residues.

The rearrangement uses TRBV2 and TRBJ2-7; 7 nucleotides agree with TRBD1. The germline V gene encodes CDR1 SNHLY and CDR2 FYNNEI. This CDR3 has 14 residues. Trimming cost V 11 bases and J 0 bases; bases outside gene matches: 10. The DNA for the CDR3 is TGTGCCCTCCGGAAAGGGGACAGCTCCTACGAGCAGTACTTC. Protein product: CALRKGDSSYEQYF.

V usage is TRBV7-2 and J usage is TRBJ2-2; possible D gene TRBD2, 6 bases. The CDR3 runs 15 residues. Germline V lookup: CDR1 SGHTA, CDR2 FQGNSA. Trimming pared 6 bases from V and 4 bases from J, leaving 15 bases between. CDR3 in DNA: TGTGCCAGCAGAGCCGAGCGGGCGGGCACCGGGGAGCTGTTTTTT. Amino acids: CASRAERAGTGELFF.

V is TRBV2 and J is TRBJ2-4, with a possible D match to TRBD1 (5 bases). The CDR3 sequence is 15 residues long. CDR1 and CDR2 (germline): SNHLY, FYNNEI. V was shortened by 2 bases and J by 3 bases, with 11 bases between the two germline ends. CDR3 residues: CASSEQGVSKNIQYF. The CDR3 region has the DNA TGTGCCAGCAGTGAACAGGGTGTGAGCAAAAACATTCAGTACTTC.

This clone has a single count. This chain joins TRBV7-8 and TRBJ2-5; D remains unclear. Germline loops: CDR1 SGHVS, CDR2 FQNEAQ. The CDR3 spans 15 residues. Trimming left V 7 bases short and J 5 bases short, with 20 bases between. The CDR3 DNA follows: TGTGCCAGCATCCCTTCGGGTGGAACGTTGGAGACCCAGTACTTC. Translating it yields CASIPSGGTLETQYF.

The CDR3 region is CASSPPSAYGYTF. CDR3 sequence (DNA): TGTGCCAGCTCACCACCGTCAGCATATGGCTACACCTTC. This chain joins TRBV18 and TRBJ1-2; D gene unclear. The germline gives CDR1 KGHSH, CDR2 LQKENI. CDR3 length equals 13 residues. Trimming removed 0 bases at V and 5 bases at J, with 7 bases between.

The genes are TRBV2 and TRBJ2-5; 14 nucleotides align to TRBD2. Trimming removed 3 bases from V and 1 base from J; junction bases left unmatched: 10. CDR1 and CDR2 from the germline V gene are SNHLY and FYNNEI. The CDR3 contains 19 residues. For the CDR3, the DNA is TGTGCCAGCAGTGACTTCAGGACTAGCGGGAGGCTCTCCCAAGAGACCCAGTACTTC. Its protein is CASSDFRTSGRLSQETQYF.

In its sample, this clone was seen a few times. The V gene is TRBV7-6, the J gene TRBJ2-5; D call uncertain. CDR1 and CDR2 (germline): SGHVS, FNYEAQ. This CDR3 has 12 amino acids. V was pared by 1 base and J by 4 bases, with 4 bases between. The CDR3 DNA reads as TGTGCCAGCAGCTTAGGCCGAGAGACCCAGTACTTC. As protein: CASSLGRETQYF. Complete variable domain (other parts from reference TRBV7-6 and TRBJ2-5): GAGVSQSPRYKVTKRGQDVALRCDPISGHVSLYWYRQALGQGPEFLTYFNYEAQQDKSGLPNDRFSAERPEGSISTLTIQRTEQRDSAMYRCASSLGRETQYFGPGTRLLVL.

This chain links TRBV6-5 with TRBJ2-5, with D hard to call. CDR3 size: 12 residues. V was cut by 0 bases and J by 5 bases, with 4 bases left in between. The germline CDR1 and CDR2 sequences are MNHEY and SVGAGI. The CDR3 protein is CASSYSPETQYF. CDR3 nucleotides: TGTGCCAGCAGTTACTCCCCGGAGACCCAGTACTTC.

Here the CDR3 DNA reads TGCGCCAGCAGCTTGGGGGCCGGACTTATTAATTCACCCCTCCACTTT. As protein: CASSLGAGLINSPLHF. This chain uses TRBV5-1 with TRBJ1-6; unclear D gene. V was shortened by 0 bases and J by 6 bases, with 13 bases between the two germline ends. Germline V gene data show CDR1 as SGHRS and CDR2 as YFSETQ. This CDR3 has 16 amino acids.

This clone was detected only once. The V call is TRBV5-4, the J call TRBJ2-7; possible D gene TRBD2, 5 bases. The V gene's germline CDR1 is SGHNT and CDR2 YYREEE (reference sequence). The CDR3 is made up of 11 amino acids. The germline V and J ends were trimmed by 0 bases and 7 bases, with 5 bases remaining between them. CDR3 residues: CASSLGGEQYF. The CDR3 coding sequence is TGTGCCAGCAGCTTGGGCGGGGAGCAGTACTTC.

V and J are TRBV5-4 and TRBJ2-3, with unresolved D. Germline CDR1 SGHNT, CDR2 YYREEE (reference sequence). The CDR3 is 14 amino acids. Trimming shortened V by 4 bases and J by 0 bases, and 9 bases separated the two germline ends. CDR3 protein: CASSPGPSTDTQYF. As DNA, the CDR3 is TGTGCCAGCAGCCCGGGCCCTAGCACAGATACGCAGTATTTT.

V and J are TRBV18 and TRBJ1-1, with 7 positions matching TRBD1. Germline V gives CDR1 KGHSH, CDR2 LQKENI. This CDR3 spans 15 amino acids. The V gene end was trimmed by 1 base and the J gene end by 1 base; junction bases not matched to a gene: 3. The CDR3 sequence: CASSPLTGRNTEAFF. CDR3 sequence (DNA): TGTGCCAGCTCACCACTGACAGGGAGGAACACTGAAGCTTTCTTT.

This chain joins TRBV7-8 and TRBJ2-1, with 8 bases matching TRBD1. V was clipped by 5 bases and J by 0 bases; unmatched bases: 6. CDR3 length: 16 residues. From germline, CDR1 is SGHVS and CDR2 FQNEAQ. The CDR3 DNA is TGTGCCAGCAGCGCCCGACAGGGGACCTCCTACAATGAGCAGTTCTTC. It is translated as CASSARQGTSYNEQFF.

For the CDR3, the DNA is TGTGCCACTAGCGAGCGGGGGAACACCGGGGAGCTGTTTTTT. Translated, it gives CATSERGNTGELFF. The gene calls are TRBV19 and TRBJ2-2; 7 bases line up with TRBD2. In germline, CDR1 is LNHDA, CDR2 SQIVND (reference sequence). The V and J ends lost 10 bases and 1 base, in that order; junction bases with no gene match: 6. This CDR3 spans 14 amino acids.

The CDR3 sequence: CASSKQNNEQFF. For the CDR3, the DNA is TGTGCCAGCAGCAAACAGAACAATGAGCAGTTCTTC. This chain uses TRBV21-1 with TRBJ2-1; no DNA check was done on the table's D call, TRBD1. TRBV21-1 is a pseudogene segment. This CDR3 has 12 residues.

The chain combines TRBV5-6 with TRBJ2-5; perhaps TRBD1 as D (6 bases). Per the germline V gene, CDR1 is SGHDT and CDR2 is YYEEEE. The CDR3 sequence is 14 residues long. Trimming cost V 4 bases and J 2 bases, with 12 bases left between them. Written as DNA, the CDR3 is TGTGCCAGCAGCGGGGACATGTCACAAGAGACCCAGTACTTC. Translation: CASSGDMSQETQYF.

The V and J genes are TRBV6-5 and TRBJ2-7, with D possibly called TRBD1 or TRBD2 (5 bases each). Per germline, CDR1 MNHEY and CDR2 SVGAGI. V gave up 6 bases and J gave up 10 bases, with 22 bases separating them. The CDR3 spans 14 residues. The CDR3 spells CASRNPGRPPEQYF. CDR3 in DNA: TGTGCCAGCAGAAACCCGGGACGGCCGCCGGAACAGTACTTC.